This TCR beta chain was retrieved from a study of PD-1 blockade in classical Hodgkin lymphoma. General study points: What caused the repertoire differences, perhaps disease activity or prior therapy, remains undefined. Newly diagnosed patients and complete responders had comparable diversity at baseline. Reports indicated that newly diagnosed patients had lower baseline TCR diversity than healthy donors did.

Stated time point: cycle 4 day 1 (C4D1), after 6 weeks of nivolumab. Every patient experienced relapse after autologous stem cell transplantation, and brentuximab vedotin exposure varied. The assay was immunoSEQ multiplex PCR, and TCRdb's table has in-frame clones only and misses some. The sample holds 50,000 to 65,000 clones, over 85% seen once. Germline CDR1 is MGHRA and CDR2 is YSYEKL. The CDR3 loop spans 16 amino acids. The J segment lost 15 bases and the V segment lost 0 bases, leaving 11 bases of the junction unmatched. As concerns this clone: Its antigen is currently unknown.

The specimen comprised peripheral blood mononuclear cells (PBMCs), sampled before the fourth cycle of nivolumab. This rearrangement joins TRBV4-1 to TRBJ2-1, with 13 bases matching TRBD2. The sequence came from a human donor with classical Hodgkin lymphoma. The CDR3 reads CASSQDSGLAGNLRFF. DNA for the CDR3: TGCGCCAGCAGCCAAGATTCGGGACTAGCGGGAAATTTGAGGTTCTTC.